These T cell receptor beta chains were read from a single sample in a study of response to subunit inactivated influenza vaccine. TCRdb used MiXCR to reprocess the RT-PCR reads, holding one entry per CDR3 protein. The sample lists about 530,000 distinct CDR3 sequences, 12% occurring once. This specimen consisted of PBMCs from blood, obtained on the day of vaccination. The source is a man aged 50-59 years who received an inactivated influenza vaccine. Both conserved end residues are part of each CDR3. The D gene is left open where the match is weak. Expanded clones are given a class, and other clones once, few, many or no size at all.

TRBJ2-3	TRBD2	TRBV13	few	CASSLKLAGDGTDTQYF	TGTGCCAGCAGCTTAAAACTAGCGGGGGACGGCACAGATACGCAGTATTTT
TRBJ2-3	-	TRBV29-1	many	CSARRAGTDTQYF	TGCAGCGCCCGGAGGGCCGGGACAGATACGCAGTATTTT
TRBJ2-7	-	TRBV5-5	-	CASSLETGMEQYF	TGTGCCAGCAGCTTGGAGACAGGCATGGAGCAGTACTTC
TRBJ2-5	TRBD2	TRBV5-1	few	CASSTQSGRGETQYF	TGCGCCAGCAGCACTCAGAGCGGGAGGGGAGAGACCCAGTACTTC
TRBJ1-1	-	TRBV7-2	-	CASSIGGGTEAFF	TGTGCCAGCAGCATCGGGGGCGGTACTGAAGCTTTCTTT
TRBJ2-5	TRBD2	TRBV7-6	-	CASSPRTSGGTYQETQYF	TGTGCCAGCAGCCCTAGGACTAGCGGGGGGACCTACCAAGAGACCCAGTACTTC
TRBJ2-3	-	TRBV29-1	-	CSVMMRLTDTQYF	TGCAGCGTAATGATGCGGCTCACAGATACGCAGTATTTT
TRBJ2-2	TRBD2	TRBV4-2	many	CASSQLALAGDGELFF	TGTGCCAGCAGCCAACTGGCCCTAGCGGGAGACGGGGAGCTGTTTTTT
TRBJ2-5	-	TRBV20-1	-	CSAPTGQMYQETQYF	TGCAGTGCCCCCACGGGGCAGATGTACCAAGAGACCCAGTACTTC
TRBJ2-5	TRBD2	TRBV2	many	CASSLTSGKVETQYF	TGTGCCAGCAGCCTGACTAGCGGAAAGGTGGAGACCCAGTACTTC
TRBJ1-1	-	TRBV10-3	-	CATASNPTERTEAFF	TGTGCCACCGCGTCAAACCCGACAGAGCGCACTGAAGCTTTCTTT
TRBJ2-7	-	TRBV7-8	few	CASSFRGRNYEQYF	TGTGCCAGCAGCTTTAGGGGCCGAAACTACGAGCAGTACTTC
TRBJ2-3	-	TRBV4-3	few	CASSHRVPDTQYF	TGCGCCAGCAGCCACAGGGTACCAGATACGCAGTATTTT
TRBJ2-7	-	TRBV7-2	medium-sized	CASSSGTFYEQYF	TGTGCCAGCAGCTCCGGGACTTTCTACGAGCAGTACTTC
TRBJ2-7	-	TRBV4-1	-	CASSQDTNPNSYEQYF	TGCGCCAGCAGCCAAGACACAAATCCAAATTCCTACGAGCAGTACTTC